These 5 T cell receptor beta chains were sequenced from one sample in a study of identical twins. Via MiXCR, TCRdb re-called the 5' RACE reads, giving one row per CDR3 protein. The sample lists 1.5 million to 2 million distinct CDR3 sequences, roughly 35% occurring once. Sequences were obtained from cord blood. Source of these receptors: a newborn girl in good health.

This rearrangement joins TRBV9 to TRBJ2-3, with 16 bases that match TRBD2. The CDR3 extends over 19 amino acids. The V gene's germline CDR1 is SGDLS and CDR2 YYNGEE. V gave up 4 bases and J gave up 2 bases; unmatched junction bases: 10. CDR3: CASSPSGLAGGRPTDTQYF. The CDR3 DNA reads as TGTGCCAGCAGCCCTTCGGGACTAGCGGGGGGGCGGCCCACAGATACGCAGTATTTT.

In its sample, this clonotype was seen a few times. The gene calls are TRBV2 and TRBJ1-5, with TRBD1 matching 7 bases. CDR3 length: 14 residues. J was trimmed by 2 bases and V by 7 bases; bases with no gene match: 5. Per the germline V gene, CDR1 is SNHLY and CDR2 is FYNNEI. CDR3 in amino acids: CASKTDRGNQPQHF. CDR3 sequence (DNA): TGTGCCAGCAAGACTGACAGGGGCAATCAGCCCCAGCATTTT. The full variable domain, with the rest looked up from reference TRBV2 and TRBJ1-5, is EPEVTQTPSHQVTQMGQEVILRCVPISNHLYFYWYRQILGQKVEFLVSFYNNEISEKSEIFDDQFSVERPDGSNFTLKIRSTKLEDSAMYFCASKTDRGNQPQHFGDGTRLSIL.

The chain's CDR3 is CSARFEGRNTEAFF. The CDR3 bases are TGCAGTGCTAGATTCGAGGGAAGGAACACTGAAGCTTTCTTT. The rearrangement uses TRBV20-1 and TRBJ1-1; no clear D. In germline, CDR1 is DFQATT, CDR2 SNEGSKA (reference sequence). The CDR3 totals 14 residues. V gave up 2 bases and J gave up 1 base, with 11 bases separating them.

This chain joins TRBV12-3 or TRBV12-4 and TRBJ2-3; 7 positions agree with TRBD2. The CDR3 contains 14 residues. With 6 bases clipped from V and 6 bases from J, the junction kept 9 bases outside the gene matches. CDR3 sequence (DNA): TGTGCCAGCAGCACGGCGGGAGCCGGGGATACGCAGTATTTT. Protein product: CASSTAGAGDTQYF.

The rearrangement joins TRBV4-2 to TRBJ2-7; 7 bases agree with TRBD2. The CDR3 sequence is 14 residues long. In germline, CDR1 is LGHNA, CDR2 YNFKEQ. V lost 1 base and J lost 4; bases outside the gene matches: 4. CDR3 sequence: CASSQGGRQYEQYF. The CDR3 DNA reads TGTGCCAGCAGCCAAGGCGGGAGACAATACGAGCAGTACTTC.